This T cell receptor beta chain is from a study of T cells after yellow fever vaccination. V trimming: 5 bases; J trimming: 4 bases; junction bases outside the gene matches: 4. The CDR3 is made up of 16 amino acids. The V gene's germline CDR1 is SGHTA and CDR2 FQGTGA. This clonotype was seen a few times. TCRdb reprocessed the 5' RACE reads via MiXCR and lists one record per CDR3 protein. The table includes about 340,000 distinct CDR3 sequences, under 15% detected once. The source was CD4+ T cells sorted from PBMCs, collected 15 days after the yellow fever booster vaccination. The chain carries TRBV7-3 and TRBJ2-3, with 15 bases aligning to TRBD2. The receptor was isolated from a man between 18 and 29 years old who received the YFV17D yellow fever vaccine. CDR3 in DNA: TGTGCCAGCAGCCCTAGGACTAGCGGGGGGGCAGATACGCAGTATTTT. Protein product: CASSPRTSGGADTQYF.